Following are 15 T cell receptor beta chains from one sample sequenced in a study of CD4 T cells in relation to SARS-CoV-2 and coronaviruses. Assay: immunoSEQ multiplex PCR; the TCRdb copy retains only in-frame clones and omits some. The sample records tens of thousands of clones, 76% being singletons. Unexposed donor CD4+ T cells date from about 2010-2018, before the COVID-19 pandemic. CD4+ T cells were isolated from the cells after around 10 days of culture. Their target antigens are unknown. Sequencing was carried out using CD4+ T cells from PBMCs, cultured in vitro. These receptors were obtained from a human donor in good health.

The rearrangement uses TRBV19 and TRBJ1-4; the match to TRBD1 covers 9 bases. V lost 5 bases and J lost 8; bases outside the gene matches: 9. The germline CDR1 and CDR2 sequences are LNHDA and SQIVND (reference sequence). The CDR3 has 15 residues. CDR3 sequence reads: CASSASGTGLEKLFF. CDR3 bases: TGTGCCAGTAGTGCGTCCGGGACAGGGCTCGAAAAACTGTTTTTT.

J is TRBJ1-2 and V is TRBV7-8, with 7 nucleotides matching TRBD1. Trimming removed 0 bases from V and 2 bases from J; junction bases left unmatched: 9. CDR1 is SGHVS, CDR2 FQNEAQ, per germline. The CDR3 totals 17 residues. The CDR3 spells CASSLAEAGTVNYGYTF. CDR3 DNA: TGTGCCAGCAGCTTAGCAGAAGCCGGGACAGTGAACTATGGCTACACCTTC.

This clone has only a few counts. Written as DNA, the CDR3 is TGCGCCAGCAGCCTAGTCCGGGGGAATTCACCCCTCCACTTT. Translating gives CASSLVRGNSPLHF. The chain has TRBV4-1 and TRBJ1-6; possibly TRBD1 for D (5 bases). V was pared by 4 bases and J by 7 bases, with 11 bases between. Per the germline V gene, CDR1 is MGHRA and CDR2 is YSYEKL. This CDR3 spans 14 amino acids.

This rearrangement joins TRBV3-1 (or the pseudogene TRBV3-2) to TRBJ1-4, with a possible D match to TRBD1 (6 bases). V lost 4 bases and J lost 5, with 8 bases in between. The CDR3 loop spans 13 amino acids. The germline gives CDR1 LGHDT, CDR2 YNNKEL (reference sequence). CDR3 bases: TGTGCCAGCAGCCGGGGGCCAAATGAAAAACTGTTTTTT. This translates into CASSRGPNEKLFF.

CDR3 loop: CASSQDGTGGVEKLFF. In DNA, the CDR3 is TGTGCCAGCAGCCAAGATGGGACAGGGGGCGTCGAAAAACTGTTTTTT. J is TRBJ1-4 and V is TRBV4-2; 12 bases line up with TRBD1. V lost 0 bases, J lost 8 bases, and 4 bases stayed unmatched. The germline gives CDR1 LGHNA, CDR2 YNFKEQ. The length of the CDR3 is 16 residues.

V usage is TRBV6-6 and J usage is TRBJ1-5, with a possible D match to TRBD1 (6 bases). The CDR3 is made up of 14 amino acids. Trimming took off 6 bases at V and 6 bases at J, with 15 bases between the two ends. Germline CDR1 is MNHNY and CDR2 is SVGAGI (reference sequence). CDR3 sequence reads: CASREGVDTQPQHF. The DNA for the CDR3 is TGTGCCAGCAGAGAGGGGGTTGATACTCAGCCCCAGCATTTT.

V usage is TRBV6-6 and J usage is TRBJ2-5, with D unresolved. Trimming stripped 7 bases from V and 2 bases from J, with 5 bases between. Germline V gene sequence: CDR1 MNHNY, CDR2 SVGAGI (reference sequence). This CDR3 contains 11 residues. The DNA for the CDR3 is TGTGCCAGCACAGATCAAGAGACCCAGTACTTC. This gives the protein CASTDQETQYF.

This clone showed up just a few times. The V call is TRBV2, the J call TRBJ2-7; no firm D call. CDR1 and CDR2 from the germline V gene are SNHLY and FYNNEI. Trimming cost V 7 bases and J 1 base, with 8 bases left between them. The CDR3 is 12 amino acids. The CDR3 nucleotides are TGTGCCAGCAACTTGGGGTCCTACGAGCAGTACTTC. Translated: CASNLGSYEQYF.

The chain joins TRBV6-2 or TRBV6-3 to TRBJ2-7, with D possibly being TRBD1 or TRBD2 (5 bases each). Germline assignment: CDR1 MNHEY and CDR2 SVGEGT. V was trimmed by 6 bases and J by 0 bases, leaving 15 bases between them. The CDR3 runs 15 residues. For the CDR3, the DNA is TGTGCCAGCAGCCGTGGGACGGGGAGCTCCTACGAGCAGTACTTC. Translated, it gives CASSRGTGSSYEQYF.

The J gene is TRBJ1-6, the V gene TRBV7-9; D perhaps matches TRBD1 (5 bases). Trimming removed 4 bases from V and 6 bases from J, with 10 bases in between. Per the germline V gene, CDR1 is SEHNR and CDR2 is FQNEAQ (reference sequence). The CDR3 sequence is 14 residues long. The CDR3 here is CASSSPGVNSPLHF. In DNA form, the CDR3 reads TGTGCCAGCAGCTCTCCGGGGGTTAATTCACCCCTCCACTTT.

The chain joins TRBV29-1 to TRBJ2-7; the D gene is possibly TRBD2 (5 bases). Germline V CDR1 and CDR2: SQVTM, ANQGSEA. Trimming took 4 bases from V and 2 from J, leaving 9 bases between them. The length of the CDR3 is 12 residues. The CDR3 loop is CSVGAGPYEQYF. DNA for the CDR3: TGCAGCGTTGGGGCGGGCCCCTACGAGCAGTACTTC.

The sample holds one count of this clone. The gene calls are TRBV4-3 and TRBJ2-5, with 11 bases matching TRBD2. The CDR3 covers 18 residues. The germline V gene encodes CDR1 LGHNA and CDR2 YSLEER. After removal of 4 bases from V and 2 bases from J, the junction contained 12 bases not matched to a gene. For the CDR3, the DNA is TGCGCCAGCAGCCGGGTGGTTAGCGGGGGGGGAACACAAGAGACCCAGTACTTC. It encodes CASSRVVSGGGTQETQYF.

V gene TRBV3-1 (or the pseudogene TRBV3-2) combines with J gene TRBJ2-1, with 9 bases lining up with TRBD2. Germline V gene sequence: CDR1 LGHDT, CDR2 YNNKEL (reference sequence). V trimming: 8 bases; J trimming: 6 bases; junction bases outside the gene matches: 5. This CDR3 has 13 residues. The CDR3 reads CASCKLAGNEQFF. CDR3 in DNA: TGTGCCAGCTGTAAACTAGCGGGCAATGAGCAGTTCTTC.

The rearrangement links TRBV19 to TRBJ1-2; unclear D gene. The V gene's germline CDR1 is LNHDA and CDR2 SQIVND (reference sequence). The CDR3 is 13 residues long. Trimming stripped 1 base from V and 1 base from J, with 4 bases between. CDR3 nucleotides: TGTGCCAGTAGTATAGGGTTTAACTATGGCTACACCTTC. Protein product: CASSIGFNYGYTF.

V usage is TRBV18 and J usage is TRBJ1-4; D uncertain. Per germline, CDR1 KGHSH and CDR2 LQKENI. The ends were cut back, 2 bases at V and 1 base at J, with 8 bases in the middle. The CDR3 is 15 residues long. This CDR3 is CASSPRVGTNEKLFF. CDR3 DNA: TGTGCCAGCTCACCAAGGGTAGGAACTAATGAAAAACTGTTTTTT. The full variable domain, completed using reference TRBV18 and TRBJ1-4, is NAGVMQNPRHLVRRRGQEARLRCSPMKGHSHVYWYRQLPEEGLKFMVYLQKENIIDESGMPKERFSAEFPKEGPSILRIQQVVRGDSAAYFCASSPRVGTNEKLFFGSGTQLSVL.